Below, 21 T cell receptor beta chains from the same sample are listed, as sequenced in a study of T cells after yellow fever vaccination. From the 5' RACE reads, TCRdb called clonotypes with MiXCR, one entry per CDR3 protein. Found here are under 550,000 distinct CDR3 sequences, roughly 22% of them singletons; the top ten hold less than 20%. The material sequenced was PBMCs, taken approximately 22 days after the first yellow fever vaccination. These TCRs come from a man aged 18 to 29 who received the YFV17D yellow fever vaccine.

This chain links TRBV10-1 with TRBJ2-1, with 7 positions matching TRBD1. Germline V gives CDR1 WNHNN, CDR2 SYGVQD (reference sequence). The junction had 2 bases not matched to a gene; V was cut back by 3 bases and J by 9 bases. This CDR3 is 12 amino acids long. CDR3 region: CASSDPGGEQFF. CDR3 DNA sequence: TGCGCCAGCAGTGACCCAGGGGGTGAGCAGTTCTTC.

The J gene is TRBJ2-7, the V gene TRBV13; D is undetermined. Germline loops: CDR1 PRHDT, CDR2 FYEKMQ (reference sequence). Trimming took 5 bases from V and 9 from J, leaving 20 bases between them. This CDR3 has 14 residues. CDR3 DNA: TGTGCCAGCAGCACTCGATCCCGAGTCGGTCCGCAGTACTTC. Translated: CASSTRSRVGPQYF.

The V call is TRBV3-1, the J call TRBJ2-2, with D hard to call. Germline CDR1 reads LGHDT; CDR2 reads YNNKEL (reference sequence). This CDR3 comprises 14 residues. V lost 7 bases and J lost 1, with 10 bases in between. In DNA, the CDR3 is TGTGCCAGCACCCTATCCCTGAACACCGGGGAGCTGTTTTTT. Translating gives CASTLSLNTGELFF.

In its sample, this clonotype was seen a few times. The chain is built from TRBV4-1 and TRBJ2-1; D may correspond to TRBD1 or TRBD2 (6 bases each). V was clipped by 0 bases and J by 3 bases, with 18 bases between them. Germline lookup yields CDR1 MGHRA and CDR2 YSYEKL. The length of the CDR3 is 18 residues. CDR3 protein: CASSQDSTGGGLYNEQFF. CDR3 DNA sequence: TGCGCCAGCAGCCAAGATTCAACGGGTGGGGGGCTCTACAATGAGCAGTTCTTC.

V and J are TRBV29-1 and TRBJ1-4, with D tentatively TRBD1 (6 bases). Trimming removed 3 bases at V and 8 bases at J, with 10 bases between. The CDR3 sequence is 12 residues long. In germline, CDR1 is SQVTM, CDR2 ANQGSEA. The CDR3 DNA follows: TGCAGCGTTGAGGGAAGGGGGGAAAAACTGTTTTTT. Its translation: CSVEGRGEKLFF.

This clonotype was seen a handful of times. V and J are TRBV20-1 and TRBJ1-1; TRBD1 might be the D (5 bases). Germline V CDR1 and CDR2: DFQATT, SNEGSKA (reference sequence). The CDR3 consists of 13 residues. In DNA form, the CDR3 reads TGCAGGTCTGCGGACATACTGAACACTGAAGCTTTCTTT. It translates to CRSADILNTEAFF.

This clonotype was counted a few times. V gene TRBV7-4 combines with J gene TRBJ1-3; no definite D call. Germline lookup yields CDR1 SGHVT and CDR2 SQSDAQ. The CDR3 length is 16 residues. The V end lost 2 bases, the J end lost 4 bases, and 15 bases lay between the germline ends. The CDR3 loop is CASSLFPAFSGNTIYF. CDR3 nucleotides: TGTGCCAGCAGCTTATTTCCCGCCTTCTCGGGAAACACCATATATTTT.

This clonotype was counted at least ten times. V usage is TRBV6-6 and J usage is TRBJ2-1, with D hard to call. Trimming left V 2 bases short and J 3 bases short, with 2 bases between. CDR3 length: 12 amino acids. The V gene's germline CDR1 is MNHNY and CDR2 SVGAGI (reference sequence). CDR3 loop: CASSYGYNEQFF. The CDR3 bases are TGTGCCAGCAGTTACGGCTACAATGAGCAGTTCTTC.

This clonotype was seen only a few times. This chain joins TRBV27 and TRBJ2-6; D tentatively fits TRBD1 or TRBD2 (5 bases each). The V and J ends lost 5 bases and 4 bases respectively, with 9 bases between them. Germline loops: CDR1 MNHEY, CDR2 SMNVEV (reference sequence). CDR3 length equals 14 residues. CDR3 amino acids: CASSGGWGANVLTF. The CDR3 nucleotides read TGTGCCAGCAGTGGGGGTTGGGGGGCCAACGTCCTGACTTTC.

This clonotype occurred a few times. The chain recombines TRBV5-1 with TRBJ2-3, with D possibly being TRBD1 or TRBD2 (6 bases each). V lost 1 base, J lost 4 bases, and 13 bases lay in between. Germline assignment: CDR1 SGHRS and CDR2 YFSETQ. The length of the CDR3 is 15 residues. The CDR3 reads CASSLSEGEADTQYF. In DNA form, the CDR3 reads TGCGCCAGCAGCTTGTCGGAGGGGGAGGCAGATACGCAGTATTTT.

The chain couples TRBV7-9 to TRBJ2-3; D is unclear. V gave up 10 bases and J gave up 1 base, with 12 bases separating them. CDR1 is SEHNR, CDR2 FQNEAQ, per germline (reference sequence). CDR3 length: 13 amino acids. This CDR3 is CATLRSGTDTQYF. The CDR3 bases are TGTGCCACCCTGCGGTCCGGCACAGATACGCAGTATTTT.

This clonotype was seen only a few times. The chain employs TRBV9 and TRBJ2-1, with a possible D match to TRBD1 (6 bases). Germline CDR1 is SGDLS and CDR2 is YYNGEE. The germline V and J ends were trimmed by 0 bases and 9 bases, with 10 bases remaining between them. The CDR3 is 13 residues long. The CDR3 bases are TGTGCCAGCAGCGTAGAGGGGGTCAGTGAGCAGTTCTTC. Translation: CASSVEGVSEQFF.

Of note for this clonotype: Compared with germline, one end of the junction differs, possibly owing to a read error. The chain employs TRBV3-1 and TRBJ1-5; 7 positions agree with TRBD1. The CDR3 has 16 residues. CDR1 and CDR2 from the germline V gene are LGHDT and YNNKEL (reference sequence). The CDR3 DNA follows: TGTGCCAGCAGCCAAAAACCGGGACAGCTCAATCAGCCCCAGCGTTTT. Its protein is CASSQKPGQLNQPQRF.

V and J are TRBV7-2 and TRBJ1-5; D unresolved. CDR3 size: 17 residues. V gave up 5 bases and J gave up 0 bases, with 17 bases separating them. Germline CDR1 and CDR2: SGHTA and FQGNSA. CDR3 amino acids: CASSLNPKTVSNQPQHF. In DNA, the CDR3 is TGTGCCAGCAGCCTGAACCCCAAGACGGTTAGCAATCAGCCCCAGCATTTT.

This clonotype was seen more than once but under ten times. The genes are TRBV7-8 and TRBJ1-4; the match to TRBD1 covers 8 bases. The CDR3 is 14 amino acids. V gave up 4 bases and J gave up 5 bases; unmatched junction bases: 3. CDR1 and CDR2 (germline): SGHVS, FQNEAQ. CDR3: CASSSDRENEKLFF. The CDR3 DNA sequence: TGTGCCAGCAGCTCGGACAGGGAAAATGAAAAACTGTTTTTT.

A few counts support this clonotype. This chain joins TRBV7-3 and TRBJ2-7, with 13 bases aligning to TRBD2. The CDR3 has 14 amino acids. Germline V CDR1 and CDR2: SGHTA, FQGTGA. Losses at the gene ends were 5 bases for V and 5 bases for J; bases not matched to a gene: 3. CDR3 DNA sequence: TGTGCCAGCAGCACTAGCGGGGGGGCCAACGAGCAGTACTTC. This translates into CASSTSGGANEQYF.

V gene TRBV2 combines with J gene TRBJ2-2; either TRBD1 or TRBD2 may supply D (5 bases each). In germline, CDR1 is SNHLY, CDR2 FYNNEI. Between the trimmed V and J ends, which lost 6 bases and 2 bases, there was a span of 10 bases. The CDR3 spans 14 residues. The CDR3 DNA is TGTGCCAGCAGCAGGGAGAGAAACACCGGGGAGCTGTTTTTT. This sequence encodes CASSRERNTGELFF.

The chain recombines TRBV24-1 with TRBJ2-1, with D possibly being TRBD1 (5 bases). CDR1 and CDR2 from the germline V gene are KGHDR and SFDVKD. With 0 bases removed from V and 4 bases from J, the gap between germline ends came to 6 bases. CDR3 size: 14 residues. The CDR3 protein is CATSDLDSYNEQFF. The CDR3 DNA follows: TGTGCCACCAGTGATTTGGACAGTTACAATGAGCAGTTCTTC.

The V call is TRBV5-1, the J call TRBJ1-6, with unresolved D. V was clipped by 3 bases and J by 6 bases, with 7 bases between them. The CDR3 runs to 13 residues. Germline CDR1 and CDR2: SGHRS and YFSETQ. The CDR3 nucleotides are TGCGCCAGCAGCTCTGAAATTAATTCACCCCTCCACTTT. This codes for CASSSEINSPLHF.

This clonotype occurred many times. The chain couples TRBV5-6 to TRBJ2-1; the match to TRBD1 covers 7 bases. The CDR3 runs to 15 residues. Germline assignment: CDR1 SGHDT and CDR2 YYEEEE. V trimming: 2 bases; J trimming: 2 bases; junction bases outside the gene matches: 4. CDR3 bases: TGTGCCAGCAGCTTCGGCGACAGGGCCTACAATGAGCAGTTCTTC. This sequence encodes CASSFGDRAYNEQFF.

This clonotype was seen a handful of times. J is TRBJ2-7 and V is TRBV2, with D perhaps matching TRBD2 (6 bases). CDR1 and CDR2 from the germline V gene are SNHLY and FYNNEI. The V end was cut by 8 bases, the J end by 5 bases, with 19 bases between. This CDR3 has 14 residues. CDR3 region: CASLTTRRRDEQYF. The CDR3 DNA reads TGTGCCAGCTTGACGACTAGAAGGCGAGACGAGCAGTACTTC.